The rows below give T cell receptor beta chains drawn from one sample of a study of CD8+CD57+ T cells in acquired aplastic anemia. TCRdb used MiXCR to reprocess the reads, holding one entry per CDR3 protein. The sample contains roughly 150,000 distinct CDR3 sequences, roughly 47% of which appear only once. Sequencing was carried out using sorted CD4+, CD8+, or CD8+CD57+ T cells (not recorded which) from PBMCs. The origin of the receptors is a human donor in good health. The CDR3 runs from the conserved cysteine through the conserved F or W. The order of the fields is CDR3 protein, CDR3 DNA, D gene, J gene, clone size, V gene. The D gene is left open where the match is weak. Only some rows state a clone size, as once, few, many or a class for expanded clones.

cdr3_aa: CSATVETQYF
cdr3_nt: TGCAGCGCAACAGTCGAGACCCAGTACTTC
d_call: NA
j_call: TRBJ2-5
clone_size: medium-sized
v_call: TRBV29-1

cdr3_aa: CASSLGTGVGTEAFF
cdr3_nt: TGTGCCAGCAGCTTGGGGACAGGGGTTGGCACTGAAGCTTTCTTT
d_call: TRBD1
j_call: TRBJ1-1
clone_size: NA
v_call: TRBV5-6

cdr3_aa: CASSAPGSPLHF
cdr3_nt: TGTGCCAGCAGCGCCCCGGGTTCACCCCTCCACTTT
d_call: NA
j_call: TRBJ1-6
clone_size: NA
v_call: TRBV9

cdr3_aa: CSQGQGAQPQHF
cdr3_nt: TGCAGCCAAGGACAGGGGGCACAGCCCCAGCATTTT
d_call: TRBD1
j_call: TRBJ1-5
clone_size: once
v_call: TRBV29-1

cdr3_aa: CASTQRGNSGGYTF
cdr3_nt: TGTGCCAGCACCCAAAGGGGCAATTCGGGTGGCTACACCTTC
d_call: NA
j_call: TRBJ1-2
clone_size: NA
v_call: TRBV2

cdr3_aa: CASSRWSSGYNAQFF
cdr3_nt: TGTGCTAGCAGCAGATGGTCTAGCGGATACAATGCGCAGTTCTTC
d_call: TRBD2
j_call: TRBJ2-1
clone_size: NA
v_call: TRBV7-7

cdr3_aa: CASSTLADETQYF
cdr3_nt: TGTGCCAGCAGCACCCTAGCGGACGAGACCCAGTACTTC
d_call: TRBD2
j_call: TRBJ2-5
clone_size: NA
v_call: TRBV5-6

cdr3_aa: CASSLHTYEQYF
cdr3_nt: TGCGCCAGCAGCTTGCACACATACGAGCAGTACTTC
d_call: NA
j_call: TRBJ2-7
clone_size: few
v_call: TRBV5-1

cdr3_aa: CASSLDGRYYEQYF
cdr3_nt: TGTGCCAGCAGCTTAGATGGACGATACTACGAGCAGTACTTC
d_call: NA
j_call: TRBJ2-7
clone_size: NA
v_call: TRBV7-9

cdr3_aa: CASSSARGGQETQYF
cdr3_nt: TGTGCCAGCAGTTCGGCGCGGGGGGGCCAAGAGACCCAGTACTTC
d_call: TRBD2
j_call: TRBJ2-5
clone_size: NA
v_call: TRBV2

cdr3_aa: CASSRGLAGGYEQYF
cdr3_nt: TGTGCCAGTAGTAGGGGACTAGCCGGAGGCTACGAGCAGTACTTC
d_call: TRBD2
j_call: TRBJ2-7
clone_size: NA
v_call: TRBV19

cdr3_aa: CASSFLGGVVNTEAFF
cdr3_nt: TGTGCCAGCAGTTTCTTAGGGGGCGTAGTGAACACTGAAGCTTTCTTT
d_call: TRBD1
j_call: TRBJ1-1
clone_size: many
v_call: TRBV12-3/TRBV12-4

cdr3_aa: CATSDLTRRYF
cdr3_nt: TGTGCCACCAGTGATTTGACCAGACGATACTTC
d_call: NA
j_call: TRBJ2-7
clone_size: once
v_call: TRBV24-1

cdr3_aa: CASSPPSTDTQYF
cdr3_nt: TGTGCCAGCTCACCGCCTAGCACAGATACGCAGTATTTT
d_call: NA
j_call: TRBJ2-3
clone_size: NA
v_call: TRBV18

cdr3_aa: CATSADSESPYNEQFF
cdr3_nt: TGTGCCACCTCCGCGGACAGCGAGAGCCCCTACAATGAGCAGTTCTTC
d_call: NA
j_call: TRBJ2-1
clone_size: NA
v_call: TRBV10-3

cdr3_aa: CSARVGTGELFF
cdr3_nt: TGCAGTGCTAGAGTCGGGACCGGGGAGCTGTTTTTT
d_call: NA
j_call: TRBJ2-2
clone_size: many
v_call: TRBV20-1

cdr3_aa: CATSVAETQYF
cdr3_nt: TGTGCCACCTCCGTGGCAGAGACCCAGTACTTC
d_call: NA
j_call: TRBJ2-5
clone_size: NA
v_call: TRBV15

cdr3_aa: CASRRTGINYGYTF
cdr3_nt: TGTGCCAGCAGAAGGACAGGGATTAACTATGGCTACACCTTC
d_call: TRBD1
j_call: TRBJ1-2
clone_size: NA
v_call: TRBV6-1

cdr3_aa: CASSEYHSPLHF
cdr3_nt: TGTGCCAGCAGTGAATATCACTCACCCCTCCACTTT
d_call: NA
j_call: TRBJ1-6
clone_size: few
v_call: TRBV25-1

cdr3_aa: CASSGGRDRVYGYTF
cdr3_nt: TGTGCCAGCAGCGGCGGTCGGGACAGGGTGTATGGCTACACCTTC
d_call: TRBD1
j_call: TRBJ1-2
clone_size: many
v_call: TRBV9

cdr3_aa: CASSLEALAGSDTQYF
cdr3_nt: TGCGCCAGCAGCTTGGAGGCACTAGCGGGGTCAGATACGCAGTATTTT
d_call: TRBD2
j_call: TRBJ2-3
clone_size: many
v_call: TRBV5-1

cdr3_aa: CASRPGLAGVNEQFF
cdr3_nt: TGTGCCAGCAGACCCGGACTAGCGGGAGTTAATGAGCAGTTCTTC
d_call: TRBD2
j_call: TRBJ2-1
clone_size: NA
v_call: TRBV27

cdr3_aa: CASSLGQGFSYEQYF
cdr3_nt: TGTGCCAGCAGCCTCGGACAGGGTTTCTCCTACGAGCAGTACTTC
d_call: TRBD1
j_call: TRBJ2-7
clone_size: NA
v_call: TRBV2

cdr3_aa: CASGPGTSGGRSTDTQYF
cdr3_nt: TGTGCTAGTGGCCCAGGGACTAGCGGGGGCCGAAGCACAGATACGCAGTATTTT
d_call: TRBD2
j_call: TRBJ2-3
clone_size: few
v_call: TRBV12-5

cdr3_aa: CASSSQPVQGETQYF
cdr3_nt: TGTGCCAGCAGCTCCCAACCTGTACAGGGGGAGACCCAGTACTTC
d_call: TRBD1
j_call: TRBJ2-5
clone_size: many
v_call: TRBV7-2

cdr3_aa: CASGPGSGGPLHF
cdr3_nt: TGTGCTAGTGGTCCCGGGTCGGGTGGCCCCCTCCACTTT
d_call: NA
j_call: TRBJ1-6
clone_size: NA
v_call: TRBV12-5

cdr3_aa: CASSLTGGFQETQYF
cdr3_nt: TGTGCCAGCAGCTTGACAGGGGGCTTCCAAGAGACCCAGTACTTC
d_call: TRBD1
j_call: TRBJ2-5
clone_size: few
v_call: TRBV7-3

cdr3_aa: CASKWGTANEKLFF
cdr3_nt: TGTGCCAGCAAATGGGGGACAGCTAATGAAAAACTGTTTTTT
d_call: TRBD1
j_call: TRBJ1-4
clone_size: many
v_call: TRBV2

cdr3_aa: CASSLVYRQWTEAFF
cdr3_nt: TGTGCCAGCAGCTTAGTGTACAGGCAGTGGACTGAAGCTTTCTTT
d_call: NA
j_call: TRBJ1-1
clone_size: NA
v_call: TRBV7-8

cdr3_aa: CASSLMASSYNEQFF
cdr3_nt: TGTGCCAGCAGCTTAATGGCTAGCTCCTACAATGAGCAGTTCTTC
d_call: NA
j_call: TRBJ2-1
clone_size: many
v_call: TRBV13

cdr3_aa: CASSLALDTQYF
cdr3_nt: TGTGCCAGCAGCTTAGCCCTAGATACGCAGTATTTT
d_call: NA
j_call: TRBJ2-3
clone_size: few
v_call: TRBV7-6

cdr3_aa: CSSSESPGPDDTGVRNTEAFF
cdr3_nt: TGTTCCAGCAGTGAATCGCCAGGGCCGGACGACACAGGGGTAAGGAACACTGAAGCTTTCTTT
d_call: TRBD1
j_call: TRBJ1-1
clone_size: NA
v_call: TRBV2

cdr3_aa: CASSQEPRISYEQYF
cdr3_nt: TGTGCCAGCAGCCAAGAACCACGAATCTCCTACGAGCAGTACTTC
d_call: NA
j_call: TRBJ2-7
clone_size: few
v_call: TRBV3-1

cdr3_aa: CASSQDEVAGSSYNEQFF
cdr3_nt: TGTGCCAGCAGCCAAGATGAGGTAGCGGGAAGCTCCTACAATGAGCAGTTCTTC
d_call: TRBD2
j_call: TRBJ2-1
clone_size: NA
v_call: TRBV3-1

cdr3_aa: CATRGVHEQFF
cdr3_nt: TGTGCCACCAGAGGAGTGCATGAGCAGTTCTTC
d_call: NA
j_call: TRBJ2-1
clone_size: NA
v_call: TRBV15

cdr3_aa: CASSLTPDRFDGYTF
cdr3_nt: TGTGCCAGCAGCTTAACGCCGGACAGGTTCGATGGCTACACCTTC
d_call: TRBD1
j_call: TRBJ1-2
clone_size: NA
v_call: TRBV7-2

cdr3_aa: CASSLWGLREQYF
cdr3_nt: TGTGCCAGCAGCCTGTGGGGACTCCGAGAGCAGTACTTC
d_call: NA
j_call: TRBJ2-7
clone_size: many
v_call: TRBV3-1

cdr3_aa: CSAMQTGTPWGEQYF
cdr3_nt: TGCAGTGCTATGCAGACCGGGACCCCCTGGGGCGAGCAGTACTTC
d_call: NA
j_call: TRBJ2-7
clone_size: many
v_call: TRBV20-1

cdr3_aa: CASRSGTYGLQEQFF
cdr3_nt: TGTGCCAGCAGATCCGGGACTTACGGGTTACAGGAGCAGTTCTTC
d_call: NA
j_call: TRBJ2-1
clone_size: NA
v_call: TRBV13

cdr3_aa: CASSLGQGAADTQYF
cdr3_nt: TGTGCCAGCAGCTTGGGACAGGGGGCGGCGGATACGCAGTATTTT
d_call: TRBD1
j_call: TRBJ2-3
clone_size: NA
v_call: TRBV7-3

cdr3_aa: CSAVAPGQGSETQYF
cdr3_nt: TGCAGTGCTGTAGCGCCGGGACAGGGTTCAGAGACCCAGTACTTC
d_call: TRBD1
j_call: TRBJ2-5
clone_size: many
v_call: TRBV20-1

cdr3_aa: CASSMGAAGEKLFF
cdr3_nt: TGTGCCAGTAGTATGGGGGCAGCTGGTGAAAAACTGTTTTTT
d_call: NA
j_call: TRBJ1-4
clone_size: NA
v_call: TRBV19

cdr3_aa: CATSRDWVGASYEQYF
cdr3_nt: TGTGCCACCAGCAGAGATTGGGTGGGGGCTTCCTACGAGCAGTACTTC
d_call: NA
j_call: TRBJ2-7
clone_size: few
v_call: TRBV15

cdr3_aa: CASRPTGLTEAFF
cdr3_nt: TGTGCCAGCAGGCCTACAGGGCTCACTGAAGCTTTCTTT
d_call: NA
j_call: TRBJ1-1
clone_size: once
v_call: TRBV6-1

cdr3_aa: CASSQSWEMGQYF
cdr3_nt: TGTGCCAGCAGCCAATCGTGGGAAATGGGGCAGTACTTC
d_call: NA
j_call: TRBJ2-7
clone_size: many
v_call: TRBV16

cdr3_aa: CASERDEGAGNQPQHF
cdr3_nt: TGTGCCAGCGAACGGGACGAGGGGGCTGGCAATCAGCCCCAGCATTTT
d_call: TRBD1
j_call: TRBJ1-5
clone_size: many
v_call: TRBV2

cdr3_aa: CATVLQVTGELFF
cdr3_nt: TGTGCCACCGTTCTTCAGGTCACCGGGGAGCTGTTTTTT
d_call: NA
j_call: TRBJ2-2
clone_size: NA
v_call: TRBV24-1

cdr3_aa: CASSFFAKHGNTIYF
cdr3_nt: TGTGCCAGCAGTTTTTTCGCCAAACACGGAAACACCATATATTTT
d_call: NA
j_call: TRBJ1-3
clone_size: NA
v_call: TRBV28

cdr3_aa: CASSSTGLAGGWNEQFF
cdr3_nt: TGTGCCAGCAGCTCAACCGGGCTAGCGGGAGGGTGGAATGAGCAGTTCTTC
d_call: TRBD2
j_call: TRBJ2-1
clone_size: NA
v_call: TRBV11-2

cdr3_aa: CASSAGLAYEQYF
cdr3_nt: TGTGCCAGCAGCGCCGGACTCGCCTACGAGCAGTACTTC
d_call: NA
j_call: TRBJ2-7
clone_size: many
v_call: TRBV11-3

cdr3_aa: CASSLRTGGRNSPLHF
cdr3_nt: TGTGCCAGCAGCTTAAGGACAGGGGGGCGTAATTCACCCCTCCACTTT
d_call: TRBD1
j_call: TRBJ1-6
clone_size: many
v_call: TRBV11-2

cdr3_aa: CASSQDGAYGYTF
cdr3_nt: TGCGCCAGCAGCCAGGACGGAGCGTATGGCTACACCTTC
d_call: NA
j_call: TRBJ1-2
clone_size: once
v_call: TRBV3-1

cdr3_aa: CASSPSRLDTQYF
cdr3_nt: TGTGCCAGCTCACCTTCCAGACTGGATACGCAGTATTTT
d_call: NA
j_call: TRBJ2-3
clone_size: NA
v_call: TRBV18

cdr3_aa: CASSPGTGETNEKLFF
cdr3_nt: TGTGCCAGCAGCCCCGGGACAGGGGAAACTAATGAAAAACTGTTTTTT
d_call: TRBD1
j_call: TRBJ1-4
clone_size: few
v_call: TRBV3-1

cdr3_aa: CASSSNPGLAGAEWYF
cdr3_nt: TGTGCCAGCAGTTCAAATCCGGGACTAGCCGGCGCTGAGTGGTACTTC
d_call: TRBD2
j_call: TRBJ2-5
clone_size: NA
v_call: TRBV27

cdr3_aa: CSVFSGENTGELFF
cdr3_nt: TGCAGCGTTTTCTCCGGTGAGAACACCGGGGAGCTGTTTTTT
d_call: NA
j_call: TRBJ2-2
clone_size: few
v_call: TRBV29-1

cdr3_aa: CASSLASAGSLYNEQFF
cdr3_nt: TGCGCCAGCAGCTTGGCATCGGCGGGAAGTCTCTACAATGAGCAGTTCTTC
d_call: NA
j_call: TRBJ2-1
clone_size: NA
v_call: TRBV5-1

cdr3_aa: CAISDETGVQPQHF
cdr3_nt: TGTGCCATCAGTGACGAGACAGGGGTTCAGCCCCAGCATTTT
d_call: TRBD1
j_call: TRBJ1-5
clone_size: many
v_call: TRBV10-3

cdr3_aa: CASVLAGANEQFF
cdr3_nt: TGTGCCAGTGTACTAGCGGGGGCCAATGAGCAGTTCTTC
d_call: TRBD2
j_call: TRBJ2-1
clone_size: many
v_call: TRBV5-4

cdr3_aa: CASSGRNTGELFF
cdr3_nt: TGCGCCAGCAGTGGGCGAAACACCGGGGAGCTGTTTTTT
d_call: NA
j_call: TRBJ2-2
clone_size: many
v_call: TRBV10-1